Ten or more counts support the clone carrying this T cell receptor (beta chain). The data stem from a study of blood T cells in healthy people across ages. V lost 1 base, J lost 2 bases, and 4 bases lay in between. This CDR3 comprises 13 residues. Germline CDR1 reads SGHTA; CDR2 reads FQGNSA. With a J-beta primer mix and a sample-barcoded 5' primer, a second PCR ran 7 to 11 cycles. TCRdb redid the calling of the 5' RACE reads with MiXCR, one entry per CDR3 protein. The data hold hundreds of thousands of distinct CDR3 sequences, with roughly 43% observed a single time. The sequenced sample was blood. The receptor comes from a man aged 80 or over in good health. This chain joins TRBV7-2 and TRBJ2-3, with D unresolved. The CDR3 protein is CASSLGPTDTQYF. The CDR3 DNA is TGTGCCAGCAGCTTAGGACCCACAGATACGCAGTATTTT.